This entry concerns a single T cell receptor (beta chain). Antigen specificity is unknown. For CDR3 and TCR beta VDJ profiling, genomic DNA was the template used. MiXCR, run by TCRdb on the reads, gives a single entry per CDR3 protein. The table includes around 150,000 distinct CDR3 sequences, 40% to 60% detected once. Previously, flow cytometry had revealed CD8+CD57+ cell expansion in the patients chosen for sequencing. A severe acquired aplastic anemia diagnosis applied to all patients. By the time of blood sampling, patients had still received no therapy. The sample is drawn from a study of CD8+CD57+ T cells in acquired aplastic anemia. Across the study: Sorted CD4+ plus CD8+ cells gave DNA averaging around 3 ug.

Study observations and caveats: Simpson's diversity of CD8+ cells was not significantly different in patients compared with controls.

The CDR3 runs 11 residues. Germline loops: CDR1 SNHLY, CDR2 FYNNEI. Trimming took 6 bases from V and 9 from J, leaving 10 bases between them. V and J are TRBV2 and TRBJ2-3; D is unclear. The source is a human donor with aplastic anemia. The sequenced material came from sorted CD4+, CD8+, or CD8+CD57+ T cells (not recorded which) from PBMCs. CDR3: CASSLSTTQYF. The DNA of the CDR3 is TGTGCCAGCAGCCTATCAACAACGCAGTATTTT.